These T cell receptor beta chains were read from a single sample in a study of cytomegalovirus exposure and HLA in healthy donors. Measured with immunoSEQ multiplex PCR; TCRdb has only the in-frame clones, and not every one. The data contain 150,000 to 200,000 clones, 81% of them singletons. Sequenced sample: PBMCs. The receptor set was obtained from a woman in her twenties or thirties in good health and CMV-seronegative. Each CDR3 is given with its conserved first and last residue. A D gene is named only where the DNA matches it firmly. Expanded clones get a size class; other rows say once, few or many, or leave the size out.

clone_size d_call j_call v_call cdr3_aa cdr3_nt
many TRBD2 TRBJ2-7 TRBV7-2 CASSVISGRNEQYF TGTGCCAGCAGCGTAATTAGCGGGCGGAACGAGCAGTACTTC
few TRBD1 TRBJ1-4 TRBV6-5 CASSYSPQGTNEKLFF TGTGCCAGCAGTTACTCGCCACAGGGGACTAATGAAAAACTGTTTTTT
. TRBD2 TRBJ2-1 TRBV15 CATSRSSGGVMFF TGTGCCACCAGCAGGTCTAGCGGGGGGGTTATGTTCTTC
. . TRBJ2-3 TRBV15 CATQETKQARSPDTQYF TGTGCCACGCAGGAAACGAAACAGGCTAGAAGTCCAGATACGCAGTATTTT
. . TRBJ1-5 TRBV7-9 CASSSQDSNQPQHF TGTGCCAGCAGCTCCCAGGATAGCAATCAGCCCCAGCATTTT
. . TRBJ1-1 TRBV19 CASSWERSHTNTEAFF TGTGCCAGTAGTTGGGAGAGGTCTCATACAAACACTGAAGCTTTCTTT
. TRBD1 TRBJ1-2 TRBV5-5 CASSLVATGVDYGYTF TGTGCCAGCAGCTTGGTTGCGACAGGGGTGGACTATGGCTACACCTTC
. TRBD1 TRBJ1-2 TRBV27 CASRFAQGASGYTF TGTGCCAGCAGGTTCGCCCAGGGGGCAAGTGGCTACACCTTC
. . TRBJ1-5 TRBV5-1 CASSLGESNNQPQHF TGCGCCAGCAGCTTGGGCGAGAGCAACAATCAGCCCCAGCATTTT
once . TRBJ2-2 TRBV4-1 CASSQGGLTGELFF TGCGCCAGCAGCCAAGGTGGGCTCACCGGGGAGCTGTTTTTT
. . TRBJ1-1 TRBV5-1 CASSSRNTEAFF TGCGCCAGCAGCTCGAGAAACACTGAAGCTTTCTTT
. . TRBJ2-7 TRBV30 CAWSKGHLGQYEQYF TGTGCCTGGAGTAAGGGACATTTAGGGCAGTACGAGCAGTACTTC
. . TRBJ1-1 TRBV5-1 CASSDRTMNTEAFF TGCGCCAGCAGCGACAGGACAATGAACACTGAAGCTTTCTTT
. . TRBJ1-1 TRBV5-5 CASSLDITAEAFF TGTGCCAGCAGCTTGGACATCACAGCTGAAGCTTTCTTT
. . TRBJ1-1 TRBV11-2 CASSNPGTEAFF TGTGCCAGCAGCAATCCAGGGACTGAAGCTTTCTTT
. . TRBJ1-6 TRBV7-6 CASSQEGKNSPLHF TGTGCCAGCAGTCAGGAGGGGAAAAATTCACCCCTCCACTTT
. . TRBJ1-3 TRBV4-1 CASSQETGRLGGNTIYF TGCGCCAGCAGCCAAGAGACGGGGAGGCTGGGTGGAAACACCATATATTTT
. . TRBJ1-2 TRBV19 CASSIDRNPGYTF TGTGCCAGTAGTATCGACAGGAACCCTGGCTACACCTTC
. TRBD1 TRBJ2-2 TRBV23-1 CASSSWDRPNTGELFF TGCGCCAGCAGTTCCTGGGACAGGCCGAACACCGGGGAGCTGTTTTTT
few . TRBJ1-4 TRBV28 CASSLTGTANEKLFF TGTGCCAGCAGTTTAACGGGTACGGCTAATGAAAAACTGTTTTTT
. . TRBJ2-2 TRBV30 CAWSLLSVPELFF TGTGCCTGGAGTCTCTTATCGGTCCCGGAGCTGTTTTTT
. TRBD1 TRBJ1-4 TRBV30 CAWREARGRNEKLFF TGTGCCTGGAGGGAAGCCAGGGGGCGCAATGAAAAACTGTTTTTT
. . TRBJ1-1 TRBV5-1 CASSVIPEGTEAFF TGCGCCAGCAGTGTGATTCCTGAGGGAACTGAAGCTTTCTTT
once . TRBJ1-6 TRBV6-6 CASSKPGLSNSPLHF TGTGCCAGCAGTAAGCCGGGACTTAGTAATTCACCCCTCCACTTT
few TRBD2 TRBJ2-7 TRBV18 CASSPPRGLAGAEQYF TGTGCCAGCTCACCACCGCGAGGCCTAGCGGGAGCTGAGCAGTACTTC
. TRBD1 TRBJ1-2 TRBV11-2 CASSRQGVDGYTF TGTGCCAGCAGTCGACAGGGGGTTGATGGCTACACCTTC
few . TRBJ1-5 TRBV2 CASKLSNQPQHF TGTGCCAGCAAGCTTAGCAATCAGCCCCAGCATTTT
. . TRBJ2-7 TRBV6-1 CASSPRLVANEQYF TGTGCCAGCAGTCCGAGACTAGTAGCCAACGAGCAGTACTTC
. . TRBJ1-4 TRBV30 CAWSVATGKFLFF TGTGCCTGGAGTGTCGCCACGGGGAAATTTCTGTTTTTT
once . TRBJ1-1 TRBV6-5 CASSYRRDTEAFF TGTGCCAGCAGTTACCGGCGGGATACTGAAGCTTTCTTT
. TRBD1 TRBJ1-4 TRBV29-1 CSVGTGVEKLFF TGCAGCGTTGGGACAGGGGTTGAAAAACTGTTTTTT
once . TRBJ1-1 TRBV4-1 CASSQAGVVNFF TGCGCCAGCAGCCAAGCCGGGGTGGTCAACTTCTTT
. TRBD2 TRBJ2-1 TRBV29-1 CSVAPPGLAGVYNEQFF TGCAGCGTTGCACCCCCGGGACTAGCGGGAGTCTACAATGAGCAGTTCTTC
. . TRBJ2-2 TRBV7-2 CASSPPGAGMTTGELFF TGTGCCAGCAGCCCCCCCGGTGCGGGGATGACCACCGGGGAGCTGTTTTTT
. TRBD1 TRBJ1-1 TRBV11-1 CASSQDRDTEAFF TGTGCCAGCAGCCAGGACAGGGATACTGAAGCTTTCTTT
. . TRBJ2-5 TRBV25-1 CASSLSRGVETQYF TGTGCCAGCAGCCTGAGTCGGGGAGTCGAGACCCAGTACTTC
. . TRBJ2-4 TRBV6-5 CASSYGFPEAKNIQYF TGTGCCAGCAGTTACGGGTTTCCGGAGGCCAAAAACATTCAGTACTTC